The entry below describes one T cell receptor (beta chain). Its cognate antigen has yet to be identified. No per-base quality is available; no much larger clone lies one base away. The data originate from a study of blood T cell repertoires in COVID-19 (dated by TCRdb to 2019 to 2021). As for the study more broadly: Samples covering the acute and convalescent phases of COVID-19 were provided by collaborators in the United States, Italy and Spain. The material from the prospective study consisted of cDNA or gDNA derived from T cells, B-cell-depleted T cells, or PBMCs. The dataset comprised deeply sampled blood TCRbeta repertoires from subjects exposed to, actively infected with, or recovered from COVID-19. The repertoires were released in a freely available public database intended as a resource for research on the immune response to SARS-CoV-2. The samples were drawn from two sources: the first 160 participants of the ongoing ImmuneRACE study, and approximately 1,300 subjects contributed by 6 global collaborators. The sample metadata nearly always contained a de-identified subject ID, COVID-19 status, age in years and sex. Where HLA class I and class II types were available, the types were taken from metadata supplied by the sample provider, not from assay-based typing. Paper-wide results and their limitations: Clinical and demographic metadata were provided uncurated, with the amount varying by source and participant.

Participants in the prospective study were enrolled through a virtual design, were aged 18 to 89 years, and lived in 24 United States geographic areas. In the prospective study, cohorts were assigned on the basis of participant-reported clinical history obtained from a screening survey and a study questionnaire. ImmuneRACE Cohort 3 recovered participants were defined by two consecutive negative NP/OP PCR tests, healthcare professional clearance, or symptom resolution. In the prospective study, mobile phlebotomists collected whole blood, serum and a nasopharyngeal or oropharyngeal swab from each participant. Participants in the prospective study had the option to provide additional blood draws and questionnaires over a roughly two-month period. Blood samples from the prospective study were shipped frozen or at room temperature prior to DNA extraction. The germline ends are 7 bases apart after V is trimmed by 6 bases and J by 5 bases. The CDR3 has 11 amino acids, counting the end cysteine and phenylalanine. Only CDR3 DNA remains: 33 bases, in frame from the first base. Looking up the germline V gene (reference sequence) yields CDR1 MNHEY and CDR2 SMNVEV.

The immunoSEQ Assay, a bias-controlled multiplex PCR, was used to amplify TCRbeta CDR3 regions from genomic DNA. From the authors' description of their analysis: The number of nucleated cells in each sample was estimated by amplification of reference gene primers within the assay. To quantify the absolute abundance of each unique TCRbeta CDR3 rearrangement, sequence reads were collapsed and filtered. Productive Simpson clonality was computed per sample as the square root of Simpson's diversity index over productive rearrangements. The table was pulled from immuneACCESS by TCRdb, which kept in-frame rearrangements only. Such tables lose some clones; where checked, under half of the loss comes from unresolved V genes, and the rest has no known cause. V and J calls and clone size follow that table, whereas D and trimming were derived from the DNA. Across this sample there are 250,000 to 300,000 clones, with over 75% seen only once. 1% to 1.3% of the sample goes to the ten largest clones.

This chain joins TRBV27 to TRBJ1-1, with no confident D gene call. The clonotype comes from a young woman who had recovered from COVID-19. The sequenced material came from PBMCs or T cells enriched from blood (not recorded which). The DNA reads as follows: TGTGCCAGCAGCACAGAGACTGAAGCTTTCTTT. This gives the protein CASSTETEAFF.